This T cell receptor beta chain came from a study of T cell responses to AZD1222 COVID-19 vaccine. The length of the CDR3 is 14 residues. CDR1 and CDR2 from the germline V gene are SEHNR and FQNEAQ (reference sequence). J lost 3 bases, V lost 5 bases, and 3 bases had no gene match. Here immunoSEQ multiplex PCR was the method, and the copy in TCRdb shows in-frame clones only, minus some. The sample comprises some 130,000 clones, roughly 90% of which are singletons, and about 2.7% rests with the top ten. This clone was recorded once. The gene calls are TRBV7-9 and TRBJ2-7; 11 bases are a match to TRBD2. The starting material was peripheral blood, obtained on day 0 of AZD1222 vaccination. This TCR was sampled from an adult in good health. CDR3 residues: CASSPGTSGYEQYF. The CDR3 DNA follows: TGTGCCAGCAGCCCCGGGACTAGCGGCTACGAGCAGTACTTC.